This record looks at one T cell receptor beta chain sequence and its context. The antigen is not known. This record belongs to a study of cytomegalovirus exposure and HLA in healthy donors. Germline lookup yields CDR1 MNHEY and CDR2 SMNVEV (reference sequence). Trimming pared 3 bases from V and 2 bases from J, leaving 8 bases between. This CDR3 is built from 13 residues. Whole-study results and caveats: In vitro testing confirmed a few CMV-associated chains as specific for CMV antigens. The study labeled under 200 TCR beta chains cytomegalovirus-associated.

Using immunoSEQ multiplex PCR, the repertoire was profiled, and TCRdb retains in-frame clones only, with some absent. The table includes under 85,000 clones, more than 85% detected once. Sample: PBMCs. This sequence was found in a man aged 18 to 35 in good health and CMV-seropositive. The gene calls are TRBV27 and TRBJ2-7, with a tentative D call TRBD1 (6 bases). DNA of the CDR3: TGTGCCAGCAGTTTCACAGGGCCCTACGAGCAGTACTTC. Translating it yields CASSFTGPYEQYF.